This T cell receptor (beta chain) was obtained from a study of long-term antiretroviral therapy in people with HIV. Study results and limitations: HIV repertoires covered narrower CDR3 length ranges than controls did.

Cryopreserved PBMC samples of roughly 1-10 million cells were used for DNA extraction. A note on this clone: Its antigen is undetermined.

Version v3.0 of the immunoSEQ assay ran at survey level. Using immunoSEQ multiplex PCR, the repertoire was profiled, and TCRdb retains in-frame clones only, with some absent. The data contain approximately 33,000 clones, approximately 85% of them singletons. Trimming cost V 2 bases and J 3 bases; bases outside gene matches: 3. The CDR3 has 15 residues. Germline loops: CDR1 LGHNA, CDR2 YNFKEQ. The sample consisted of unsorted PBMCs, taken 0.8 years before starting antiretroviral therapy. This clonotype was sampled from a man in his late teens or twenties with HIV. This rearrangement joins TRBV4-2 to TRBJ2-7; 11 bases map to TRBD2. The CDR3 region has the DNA TGTGCCAGCAGCCAATTAGCGGGAGGGGACTACGAGCAGTACTTC. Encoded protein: CASSQLAGGDYEQYF.